The 17 T cell receptor beta chains given below trace back to one sample, sequenced in a study of Graves' ophthalmopathy and Graves' hyperthyroidism. As the template, RNA transcripts were used to amplify TCR beta CDR3 regions. First-round RT-PCR used HTBI primers; second-round multiplex PCR followed. Via MiXCR, TCRdb re-called the multiplex PCR reads, giving one row per CDR3 protein. The profile covers approximately 700,000 distinct CDR3 sequences, with about two fifths appearing a single time and 3% to 3.5% taken by the ten largest. The sample comprised peripheral blood. The receptors shown here come from an adult man with Graves' ophthalmopathy.

This chain uses TRBV15 with TRBJ1-1; D perhaps matches TRBD1 (6 bases). There are 14 residues in the CDR3. The ends were cut back, 8 bases at V and 5 bases at J, with 18 bases in the middle. The V gene's germline CDR1 is LNHNV and CDR2 YYDKDF (reference sequence). Here the CDR3 reads CATLPSPQGTEAFF. For the CDR3, the DNA is TGTGCCACCCTCCCATCCCCACAGGGAACTGAAGCTTTCTTT.

There are many counts of this clonotype. The chain couples TRBV12-3 or TRBV12-4 to TRBJ2-2, with 8 bases that match TRBD1. The CDR3 is made up of 14 amino acids. V gave up 8 bases and J gave up 5 bases; unmatched junction bases: 7. The CDR3 reads CASRGTGATGELFF. The CDR3 DNA follows: TGTGCCAGCCGGGGGACAGGTGCGACCGGGGAGCTGTTTTTT.

The chain links TRBV7-3 to TRBJ2-5, with TRBD1 matching over 10 bases. Germline V gene sequence: CDR1 SGHTA, CDR2 FQGTGA. The V gene end was trimmed by 5 bases and the J gene end by 9 bases; junction bases not matched to a gene: 24. The CDR3 is 19 residues long. The CDR3 nucleotides read TGTGCCAGCAGCCTCCAATTATCGGGACAGGGGCCTACACAGGGGCCCCAGTACTTC. This gives the protein CASSLQLSGQGPTQGPQYF.

The chain uses TRBV4-1 and TRBJ1-2; D not resolved. The CDR3 has 14 amino acids. V was pared by 0 bases and J by 8 bases, with 13 bases between. Germline CDR1 MGHRA, CDR2 YSYEKL. Here the CDR3 DNA reads TGCGCCAGCAGCCAAGATCCTAAAGCCCCGGGCTACACCTTC. Translated: CASSQDPKAPGYTF.

This clonotype was recorded a few times. This rearrangement joins TRBV11-3 to TRBJ2-2, with D maybe TRBD1 (5 bases). Germline V gene sequence: CDR1 SGHNT, CDR2 YENEEA. Between the trimmed V and J ends, which lost 8 bases and 6 bases, there was a span of 16 bases. The CDR3 runs 14 residues. The CDR3 here is CASPQGRVPGELFF. The CDR3 DNA reads TGTGCCAGCCCTCAAGGCAGGGTTCCCGGGGAGCTGTTTTTT.

The table lists this clonotype with many counts. This chain connects TRBV19 to TRBJ1-2; possibly TRBD1 for D (5 bases). The CDR3 covers 15 residues. V lost 9 bases, J lost 0 bases, and 17 bases lay in between. Looked up from germline, CDR1 is LNHDA and CDR2 is SQIVND (reference sequence). The CDR3 loop reads CASRWRDSANYGYTF. As DNA, the CDR3 is TGTGCCAGCCGATGGAGGGACTCAGCTAACTATGGCTACACCTTC.

This chain uses TRBV7-9 with TRBJ2-7; D unclear. The V end lost 6 bases, the J end lost 8 bases, and 14 bases lay between the germline ends. The V gene's germline CDR1 is SEHNR and CDR2 FQNEAQ (reference sequence). This CDR3 is built from 12 residues. CDR3 coding DNA: TGTGCCAGCAGACCCGAGGCTGGTCAGCAGTACTTC. This encodes CASRPEAGQQYF.

A few counts support this clonotype. This chain links TRBV4-2 with TRBJ2-7; TRBD1 matches 10 bases. Germline values: CDR1 LGHNA, CDR2 YNFKEQ. The CDR3 consists of 14 residues. V was pared by 3 bases and J by 5 bases, with 4 bases of the junction left unmatched. CDR3 nucleotide sequence: TGTGCCAGCAGCCACTCGGGACAGGGGAACGAGCAGTACTTC. Translated: CASSHSGQGNEQYF.

This clonotype was seen only a few times. This chain links TRBV4-1 with TRBJ2-5; D possibly matches TRBD1 or TRBD2 (5 bases each). The germline V gene encodes CDR1 MGHRA and CDR2 YSYEKL. V lost 0 bases and J lost 7, with 12 bases in between. This CDR3 comprises 14 residues. Written as DNA, the CDR3 is TGCGCCAGCAGCCAAGAGAGAGGGGCCAGGACCCAGTACTTC. Amino acid sequence: CASSQERGARTQYF.

V and J are TRBV7-8 and TRBJ2-5; no definite D call. CDR3 length equals 13 residues. Germline V gene data show CDR1 as SGHVS and CDR2 as FQNEAQ. V was pared by 4 bases and J by 9 bases, with 15 bases between. The CDR3 reads CASSYSEAQPQYF. CDR3 nucleotides: TGTGCCAGCAGCTACTCAGAGGCTCAGCCCCAGTACTTC.

The CDR3 DNA reads TGCAGCGTTGAAGGGCTGACAAAAGAGACCCAGTACTTC. This translates into CSVEGLTKETQYF. V gene TRBV29-1 combines with J gene TRBJ2-5; D remains unclear. CDR1 and CDR2 from the germline V gene are SQVTM and ANQGSEA. The CDR3 covers 13 residues. Trimming removed 1 base from V and 3 bases from J, with 9 bases in between.

In its sample, this clonotype was seen many times. The chain recombines TRBV5-1 with TRBJ1-2; D unresolved. The CDR3 has 15 amino acids. Trimming removed 0 bases from V and 4 bases from J, with 13 bases in between. Germline CDR1 reads SGHRS; CDR2 reads YFSETQ. CDR3 in amino acids: CASSLAAGPVYGYTF. The DNA of the CDR3 is TGCGCCAGCAGCTTGGCGGCTGGTCCCGTCTATGGCTACACCTTC.

The sample holds many counts of this clonotype. The rearrangement uses TRBV7-2 and TRBJ2-7; 11 nucleotides agree with TRBD2. Germline CDR1 reads SGHTA; CDR2 reads FQGNSA. The J segment lost 3 bases and the V segment lost 2 bases, leaving 3 bases of the junction unmatched. The CDR3 length is 15 residues. The CDR3 nucleotides read TGTGCCAGCAGCTTAAACGGACTAGCGGGCTACGAGCAGTACTTC. Translation: CASSLNGLAGYEQYF.

The V gene is TRBV20-1, the J gene TRBJ1-6; 7 bases agree with TRBD1. V gave up 3 bases and J gave up 0 bases; unmatched junction bases: 8. CDR3 length equals 17 residues. Looked up from germline, CDR1 is DFQATT and CDR2 is SNEGSKA (reference sequence). The DNA of the CDR3 is TGCAGTGCTAGGCTAACACAGGGGAGCTCCTATAATTCACCCCTCCACTTT. Encoded protein: CSARLTQGSSYNSPLHF.

This sequence joins TRBV24-1 and TRBJ2-3; D is possibly TRBD1 or TRBD2 (5 bases each). The CDR3 has 13 residues. Deletions cut 1 base from V and 5 bases from J, with 6 bases between. Germline CDR1 and CDR2: KGHDR and SFDVKD. The CDR3 nucleotides are TGTGCCACCAGTGATTTTGGGGGAGATACGCAGTATTTT. Translated, it gives CATSDFGGDTQYF.

This clonotype was recorded at least ten times. One end of the junction does not line up with germline, which may come from a read error. This chain joins TRBV10-3 and TRBJ1-1; D unresolved. There are 12 residues in the CDR3. Germline V CDR1 and CDR2: ENHRY, SYGVKD. The CDR3 is CASSQRNTEAFF. The DNA for the CDR3 is TGTGCCAGCAGTCAGAGGAACACTGAAGCTTTCTTT.

This clonotype was recorded a few times. This chain joins TRBV19 and TRBJ1-1; 8 bases line up with TRBD1. CDR1 is LNHDA and CDR2 is SQIVND in the germline V gene (reference sequence). The CDR3 covers 14 residues. Losses at the gene ends were 0 bases for V and 5 bases for J; bases not matched to a gene: 2. CDR3 DNA: TGTGCCAGTAGTATAGACAGGGGGCCGACTGAAGCTTTCTTT. It codes for CASSIDRGPTEAFF.